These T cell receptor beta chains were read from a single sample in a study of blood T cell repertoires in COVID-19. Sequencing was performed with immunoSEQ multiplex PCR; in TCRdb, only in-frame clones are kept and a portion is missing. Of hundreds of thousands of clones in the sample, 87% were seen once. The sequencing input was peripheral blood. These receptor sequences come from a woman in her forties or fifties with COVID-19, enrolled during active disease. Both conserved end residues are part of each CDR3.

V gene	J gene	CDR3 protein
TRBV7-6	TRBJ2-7	CASSPPGQGNYEQYF
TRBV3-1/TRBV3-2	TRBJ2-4	CASSQFDRRKTGGAKNIQYF
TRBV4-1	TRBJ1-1	CASSHQPNRGNTEAFF
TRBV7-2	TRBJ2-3	CASSPPLESTQYF
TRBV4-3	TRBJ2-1	CASSQGQGLEGEQFF
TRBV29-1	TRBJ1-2	CSVVAGKAGGYTF
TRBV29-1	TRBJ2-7	CSAGRGTSGIYEQYF
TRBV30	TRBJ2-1	CAWSVAMYSGSGNEQFF
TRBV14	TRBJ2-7	CASSQKNRVGSYEQYF
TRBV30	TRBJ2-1	CAWSASGLNEQFF
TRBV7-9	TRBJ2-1	CASSLKRRLAPYNEQFF
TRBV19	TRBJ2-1	CASSPDRGYYNEQFF
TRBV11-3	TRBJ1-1	CASSLAGYRSRNF
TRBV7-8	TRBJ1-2	CASSNRGRDSGGYTF
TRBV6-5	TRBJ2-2	CASSYEFQGFTGELFF
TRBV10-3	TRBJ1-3	CAISESDRVGNTIYF
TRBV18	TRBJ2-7	CASSPSGLAGGPGEQYF
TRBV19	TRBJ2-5	CASSIGDRETQYF
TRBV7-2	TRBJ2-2	CASSPGGQGNTGELFF
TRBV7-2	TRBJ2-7	CASSFRQGDEQYF
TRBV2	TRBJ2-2	CASRGTLNTGELFF
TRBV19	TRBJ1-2	CASTRDRSNYGYTF
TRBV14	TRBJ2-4	CASSQGWTANIQYF
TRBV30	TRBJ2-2	CAWSVSGGTGELFF
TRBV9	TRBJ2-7	CASSVLAGGTYEQYF
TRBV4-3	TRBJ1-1	CASSQERPGVSQNTEAFF
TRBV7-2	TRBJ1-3	CASSLGRAGNTIYF
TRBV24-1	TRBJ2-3	CATSDAGTIQSKQYF
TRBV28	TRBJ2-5	CASRPGQSWETQYF
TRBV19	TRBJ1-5	CASRAGISNQPQHF
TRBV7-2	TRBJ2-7	CASSLAVGGPYEQYF
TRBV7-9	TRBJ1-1	CASSLGQGVEAFF
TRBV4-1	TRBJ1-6	CASSQPTGAYSPLHF
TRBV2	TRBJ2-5	CASSGAVWEAYEGEGLGETQYF
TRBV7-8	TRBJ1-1	CASSLRTGSTEAFF
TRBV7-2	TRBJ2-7	CASSTWTSGLSQYEQYF
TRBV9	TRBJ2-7	CASSVAPTSGRSSYEQYF
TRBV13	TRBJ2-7	CASSPNIGERGTYEQYF
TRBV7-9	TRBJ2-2	CASSLGTGATGELFF
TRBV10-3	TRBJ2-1	CAIGASDSYNEQFF
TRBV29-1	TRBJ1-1	CSVVGQSLTEAFF
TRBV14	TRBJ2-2	CASSQRVQSTGELFF
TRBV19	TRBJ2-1	CASSQVQRDEQFF
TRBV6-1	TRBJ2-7	CASSDGTSHEQYF
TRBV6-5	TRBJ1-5	CASSYSGRRSNQPQHF
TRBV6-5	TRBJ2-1	CASSGQDFNEQFF
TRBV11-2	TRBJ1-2	CASSGTSGSYGYTF
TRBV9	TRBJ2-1	CASSVRGLSDEQFF
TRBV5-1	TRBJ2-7	CASSLSGPEQYF
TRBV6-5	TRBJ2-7	CASSRGGRGEQYF
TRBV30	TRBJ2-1	CAWLKTTTPNEQFF
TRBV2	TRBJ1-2	CASSGDRVGYTF
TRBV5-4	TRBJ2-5	CASSSPGGSETQYF
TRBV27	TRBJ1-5	CASGRAPLNQPQHF
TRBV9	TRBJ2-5	CASSVGLRRTQETQYF
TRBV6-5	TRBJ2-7	CASSMGGSSYEQYF
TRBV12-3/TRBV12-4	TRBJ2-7	CASSRSLREQYF